A single sample gave rise to the 17 T cell receptor beta chains below, sequenced in a study of T-cell reconstitution after alpha-beta-depleted transplantation in children. Unique molecular identifiers were used in preparing the TCRbeta library. TCRdb fed the PCR reads into MiXCR, producing one record per CDR3 protein. The repertoire holds about 610,000 distinct CDR3 sequences, 10% to 13% seen once, with less than 4.5% in the top ten. Sequences were derived from PBMCs from the stem cell graft donor, sampled from the stem cell graft. These receptors were obtained from a human donor who donated a stem cell graft to a child with acute myeloid leukemia.

This clonotype was counted many times. This rearrangement joins TRBV20-1 to TRBJ2-2; 8 bases agree with TRBD2. The germline V gene has CDR1 DFQATT and CDR2 SNEGSKA (reference sequence). The CDR3 has 14 amino acids. J was trimmed by 8 bases and V by 5 bases; bases with no gene match: 10. The CDR3 is CSAYKLAAGGELFF. CDR3 DNA sequence: TGCAGTGCTTACAAACTAGCGGCTGGGGGGGAGCTGTTTTTT.

This clonotype appeared a few times. The chain combines TRBV11-1 with TRBJ1-3, with 8 bases matching TRBD1. The germline V gene encodes CDR1 SGHAT and CDR2 FQDESV (reference sequence). Losses at the gene ends were 4 bases for V and 1 base for J; bases not matched to a gene: 15. The CDR3 loop spans 19 amino acids. As DNA, the CDR3 is TGTGCCAGCAGCTCACCCGGACAGGGTTCCATGGGGTCTGGAAACACCATATATTTT. Translating it yields CASSSPGQGSMGSGNTIYF.

J is TRBJ2-5 and V is TRBV29-1, with D tentatively TRBD1 or TRBD2 (5 bases each). Between the trimmed V and J ends, which lost 7 bases and 2 bases, there was a span of 14 bases. Germline V gene data show CDR1 as SQVTM and CDR2 as ANQGSEA. The CDR3 covers 13 residues. In DNA form, the CDR3 reads TGCAGCGGTGGGGGACGGTTACAAGAGACCCAGTACTTC. It translates to CSGGGRLQETQYF.

There are a few counts of this clonotype. The J gene is TRBJ2-7, the V gene TRBV29-1; D possibly uses TRBD1 or TRBD2 (7 bases each). Germline V gives CDR1 SQVTM, CDR2 ANQGSEA. The CDR3 is 13 amino acids. V was cut by 7 bases and J by 9 bases, with 22 bases left in between. The CDR3 DNA is TGCAGCGCCGGGACAGCTGGGAGGGAGGTGCAGTACTTC. Translation gives CSAGTAGREVQYF.

A few counts support this clonotype. The rearrangement uses TRBV28 and TRBJ1-5, with D uncertain. Germline V gives CDR1 MDHEN, CDR2 SYDVKM. CDR3 size: 14 residues. Trimming cost V 5 bases and J 1 base, with 9 bases left between them. CDR3 in amino acids: CASSAFSSNQPQHF. The CDR3, as DNA: TGTGCCAGCAGTGCCTTCAGCAGCAATCAGCCCCAGCATTTT. Looking up the rest from reference TRBV28 and TRBJ1-5 gives the full variable domain: DVKVTQSSRYLVKRTGEKVFLECVQDMDHENMFWYRQDPGLGLRLIYFSYDVKMKEKGDIPEGYSVSREKKERFSLILESASTNQTSMYLCASSAFSSNQPQHFGDGTRLSIL.

Notes on this clonotype: A junction boundary mismatches the germline segment, possibly from a read error. The V gene is TRBV20-1, the J gene TRBJ2-3, with TRBD2 identical over 7 bases. CDR1 and CDR2 (germline): DFQATT, SNEGSKA (reference sequence). The length of the CDR3 is 17 residues. CDR3 protein: CCASSREAFHSTDTQYF. CDR3 nucleotides: TGCTGTGCTAGCAGCCGGGAGGCTTTCCATAGCACAGATACGCAGTATTTT.

In its sample, this clonotype was seen many times. This chain uses TRBV25-1 with TRBJ2-7; 7 bases agree with TRBD1. The CDR3 has 14 residues. Germline CDR1 MGHDK, CDR2 SYGVNS. The ends lost 6 bases at V and 1 base at J; junction bases unmatched: 6. CDR3 loop: CASRADRESYEQYF. The CDR3 bases are TGTGCCAGCAGAGCCGACAGGGAATCCTACGAGCAGTACTTC.

This clonotype was seen ten or more times. The rearrangement links TRBV15 to TRBJ2-7; D possibly corresponds to TRBD1 (6 bases). CDR1 is LNHNV, CDR2 YYDKDF, per germline (reference sequence). The V and J ends lost 4 bases and 5 bases respectively, with 6 bases between them. The CDR3 totals 11 residues. CDR3 protein: CATSKGDEQYF. As DNA, the CDR3 is TGTGCCACCAGCAAGGGGGACGAGCAGTACTTC.

The chain combines TRBV4-2 with TRBJ2-5, with 9 bases matching TRBD2. CDR1 is LGHNA and CDR2 is YNFKEQ in the germline V gene. V gave up 1 base and J gave up 1 base; unmatched junction bases: 7. The CDR3 is 17 amino acids. The DNA of the CDR3 is TGTGCCAGCAGCCAAGGGGGTGATAGCGGGGGCCAAGAGACCCAGTACTTC. Its translation is CASSQGGDSGGQETQYF.

The chain carries TRBV20-1 and TRBJ2-1; 12 nucleotides agree with TRBD2. Per the germline V gene, CDR1 is DFQATT and CDR2 is SNEGSKA (reference sequence). The ends lost 3 bases at V and 5 bases at J; junction bases unmatched: 8. The CDR3 loop spans 16 amino acids. CDR3 nucleotides: TGCAGTGCTAGTCCCCTGGCTAGCGGGAGGGACAATGAGCAGTTCTTC. Translation: CSASPLASGRDNEQFF.

This chain links TRBV20-1 with TRBJ1-6; 7 bases are a match to TRBD1. V shed 3 bases, J shed 5 bases, and the junction held 1 base outside the gene matches. This CDR3 region has 13 residues. Germline CDR1 DFQATT, CDR2 SNEGSKA (reference sequence). Here the CDR3 DNA reads TGCAGTGCTAGGGGACAGAATAATTCACCCCTCCACTTT. Its protein is CSARGQNNSPLHF.

There are many counts of this clonotype. This sequence joins TRBV5-6 and TRBJ2-3; maybe TRBD2 (6 bases). V was trimmed by 1 base and J by 4 bases, leaving 13 bases between them. Germline V gives CDR1 SGHDT, CDR2 YYEEEE. The CDR3 covers 15 residues. The DNA of the CDR3 is TGTGCCAGCAGCTTGCGGGAGAAGGTTGCAGATACGCAGTATTTT. Amino acids: CASSLREKVADTQYF. Looking up the rest from reference TRBV5-6 and TRBJ2-3 gives the full variable domain: DAGVTQSPTHLIKTRGQQVTLRCSPKSGHDTVSWYQQALGQGPQFIFQYYEEEERQRGNFPDRFSGHQFPNYSSELNVNALLLGDSALYLCASSLREKVADTQYFGPGTRLTVL.

This clonotype was counted a few times. In nucleotides, the CDR3 is TGCGCCAGCAGGCTAACAGGGGACACTGAAGCTTTCTTT. Translated, it gives CASRLTGDTEAFF. V and J are TRBV5-1 and TRBJ1-1, with TRBD1 identical over 7 bases. CDR3 size: 13 residues. Germline CDR1 is SGHRS and CDR2 is YFSETQ. The J segment lost 3 bases and the V segment lost 5 bases, leaving 4 bases of the junction unmatched.

Only a few counts were recorded for this clonotype. This chain uses TRBV27 with TRBJ2-7; 12 bases agree with TRBD2. After removal of 4 bases from V and 7 bases from J, the junction contained 8 bases not matched to a gene. The length of the CDR3 is 15 residues. Germline V gives CDR1 MNHEY, CDR2 SMNVEV (reference sequence). In DNA, the CDR3 is TGTGCCAGCAGTTCACCTAGCGGGAGGGCCGGGGAGCAGTACTTC. Protein product: CASSSPSGRAGEQYF.

A few counts support this clonotype. This rearrangement joins TRBV5-1 to TRBJ1-5, with TRBD1 identical over 7 bases. The CDR3 contains 14 residues. Germline loops: CDR1 SGHRS, CDR2 YFSETQ. V lost 4 bases to trimming and J lost 7 bases; unmatched junction nucleotides: 8. CDR3 nucleotide sequence: TGCGCCAGCAGCCTGTACAGGGGTCGGCAGCCCCAGCATTTT. Translation: CASSLYRGRQPQHF.

The rearrangement links TRBV20-1 to TRBJ2-3, with TRBD2 identical over 10 bases. CDR1 DFQATT and CDR2 SNEGSKA come from the germline V gene (reference sequence). CDR3 length: 15 amino acids. V was pared by 3 bases and J by 0 bases, with 3 bases of the junction left unmatched. Here the CDR3 DNA reads TGCAGTGCTAGTGGACTAGCGGTTAGCACAGATACGCAGTATTTT. It translates to CSASGLAVSTDTQYF.

This clonotype was seen more than once but under ten times. The chain joins TRBV20-1 to TRBJ2-1; 7 positions match TRBD2. The CDR3 extends over 14 amino acids. The V gene end was trimmed by 5 bases and the J gene end by 5 bases; junction bases not matched to a gene: 9. Germline CDR1 and CDR2: DFQATT and SNEGSKA (reference sequence). The CDR3 spells CSAFDGGGNNEQFF. The CDR3 nucleotides read TGCAGTGCTTTCGATGGGGGGGGGAACAATGAGCAGTTCTTC.